The sequence of this T cell receptor (beta chain) was determined in a study of T cell changes during pregnancy in multiple sclerosis. Libraries were prepared by immunoSEQ multiplex PCR; TCRdb keeps only in-frame clonotypes and omits some of them. The profile shows approximately 59,000 clones, 90% to 95% of them singletons. From germline, CDR1 is LGHNA and CDR2 YSLEER. With V trimmed by 3 bases and J by 9 bases, 10 bases remained unmatched. CDR3 length: 15 residues. The gene calls are TRBV4-3 and TRBJ2-1, with 8 bases that match TRBD2. The sequencing here drew on peripheral blood, taken in the third trimester of pregnancy. The receptor was isolated from a female donor in good health, enrolled as a control in a pregnancy study. The CDR3 sequence is CASSQNRGAGGEQFF. CDR3 bases: TGCGCCAGCAGCCAGAACCGGGGGGCGGGGGGTGAGCAGTTCTTC.